This TCR beta chain was obtained from a study of blood T cell repertoires in COVID-19. Study information: Acute-phase and convalescent COVID-19 samples originated in the United States, Italy and Spain.

Two negative PCRs, clearance, or symptom resolution had been documented for recovered Cohort 3 donors. Germline CDR1 and CDR2: SGHRS and YFSETQ. Germline trimming cut 2 bases from V and 6 bases from J; bases unmatched to any gene: 13. The CDR3 length is 17 residues. Original analysis: Estimates of nucleated cell counts were drawn from the amplification of reference gene primers. Method: immunoSEQ multiplex PCR; TCRdb's copy keeps in-frame clones and lacks some. For V, J and clone size, that table is used; D and trimming come from the DNA. In the table there are about 380,000 clones, around 87% of which are singletons.

Sequenced input: PBMCs or T cells enriched from blood (not recorded which). The sequence came from a man under 40 who had recovered from COVID-19. The rearrangement links TRBV5-1 to TRBJ2-2; 7 nucleotides match TRBD2. The CDR3 DNA sequence: TGCGCCAGCAGCTTCGCCCGGGGGAGGGGTGCGGCCGGGGAGCTGTTTTTT. It codes for CASSFARGRGAAGELFF.